This TCR beta chain was recovered during a study of shared clonotypes between healthy human individuals. The data were produced by immunoSEQ multiplex PCR, yet TCRdb's version contains in-frame clones alone and is incomplete. The table lists 980,000 or so clones, about 80% of them singletons, with approximately 1.5% in the top ten. The CDR3 length is 17 residues. Germline V gene data show CDR1 as LGHNT and CDR2 as FRNRAP. J lost 7 bases, V lost 1 base, and 7 bases had no gene match. V gene TRBV12-5 combines with J gene TRBJ2-1; TRBD2 matches at 13 bases. The sample comprised memory CD4+ T cells sorted from blood. Subset of the sample: CD45RA-negative fraction. The source of this sequence is a man aged 18 to 35 in good health. The CDR3 region is CASGLAAGTSGTNEQFF. The CDR3, as DNA: TGTGCTAGTGGTTTGGCCGCCGGGACTAGCGGGACGAATGAGCAGTTCTTC.